The rows below give T cell receptor beta chains drawn from one sample of a study of T cells expressing NK-cell markers. TCRdb reprocessed the 5' RACE reads and keeps a single row for each CDR3 protein, giving no DNA. This sample's clone table lists about 550,000 distinct CDR3 sequences. The sequenced sample was blood T cells: a sorted CD56 or NKG2C T cell subset, CD4+ or CD8+ T cells, or bulk PBMC T cells (not recorded which). The receptors here all came from a man aged 18 to 29 in good health. CDR3s include the opening cysteine and the closing phenylalanine or tryptophan. The order of the fields is J gene, V gene, CDR3 protein.

j_call: TRBJ2-1
v_call: TRBV7-2
cdr3_aa: CASSSGLSPPGDEQFF

j_call: TRBJ2-3
v_call: TRBV29-1
cdr3_aa: CSVRTSGNTDTQYF

j_call: TRBJ2-3
v_call: TRBV6-1
cdr3_aa: CASSDVGGDRDTDTQYF

j_call: TRBJ1-2
v_call: TRBV12-3/TRBV12-4
cdr3_aa: CASRDRYYGYTF

j_call: TRBJ1-6
v_call: TRBV7-9
cdr3_aa: CASTFGPGSLHF

j_call: TRBJ1-1
v_call: TRBV29-1
cdr3_aa: CSVEILGQGRTEAFF

j_call: TRBJ2-7
v_call: TRBV15
cdr3_aa: CATSRSRAYEQYF

j_call: TRBJ2-3
v_call: TRBV29-1
cdr3_aa: CTLSGGLTDTQYF

j_call: TRBJ1-1
v_call: TRBV7-2
cdr3_aa: CASKAGRGTEAFF

j_call: TRBJ2-3
v_call: TRBV2
cdr3_aa: CASDSTSTDTQYF

j_call: TRBJ1-1
v_call: TRBV12-3/TRBV12-4
cdr3_aa: CASSDEGVTEAFF

j_call: TRBJ2-1
v_call: TRBV19
cdr3_aa: CASSGTTPPRQFF

j_call: TRBJ2-3
v_call: TRBV5-1
cdr3_aa: CASSGISGRALDTQYF

j_call: TRBJ1-4
v_call: TRBV25-1
cdr3_aa: CASRDRTNEKLFF

j_call: TRBJ2-1
v_call: TRBV28
cdr3_aa: CASSLGETSGISEQFF

j_call: TRBJ2-7
v_call: TRBV6-5
cdr3_aa: CASSYSIGAEGYLSYEQYF

j_call: TRBJ1-2
v_call: TRBV10-3
cdr3_aa: CAISDNTKVNYGYTF

j_call: TRBJ2-7
v_call: TRBV20-1
cdr3_aa: CSAGQQRGPYEQYF

j_call: TRBJ1-1
v_call: TRBV30
cdr3_aa: CAWSLGKVEAFF

j_call: TRBJ1-1
v_call: TRBV12-3/TRBV12-4
cdr3_aa: CASSLDSFGGTFF

j_call: TRBJ1-1
v_call: TRBV6-2/TRBV6-3
cdr3_aa: CASSDVRGGTTTEAFF

j_call: TRBJ2-5
v_call: TRBV27
cdr3_aa: CASSKQGKETQYF

j_call: TRBJ1-1
v_call: TRBV5-6
cdr3_aa: CASSRFGLTGNTEAFF

j_call: TRBJ1-6
v_call: TRBV10-3
cdr3_aa: CAISTGTGASGSPLHF

j_call: TRBJ2-3
v_call: TRBV24-1
cdr3_aa: CATSKRQASTDTQYF

j_call: TRBJ2-2
v_call: TRBV6-4
cdr3_aa: CASRAGTTHTGELFF

j_call: TRBJ2-2
v_call: TRBV9
cdr3_aa: CASSSLLAGNTGELFF

j_call: TRBJ2-2
v_call: TRBV10-3
cdr3_aa: CAMRQDHNTGELFF

j_call: TRBJ2-2
v_call: TRBV5-1
cdr3_aa: CASSLQGLNTGELFF

j_call: TRBJ2-7
v_call: TRBV20-1
cdr3_aa: CSARAHWSYEQYF

j_call: TRBJ2-4
v_call: TRBV4-1
cdr3_aa: CASSPLREGENIQYF

j_call: TRBJ2-1
v_call: TRBV3-1
cdr3_aa: CASSQTGTDSYNEQFF

j_call: TRBJ2-3
v_call: TRBV5-1
cdr3_aa: CASSLNGGSGNTDTQYF

j_call: TRBJ1-5
v_call: TRBV7-8
cdr3_aa: CASSLGRGPEPQHF

j_call: TRBJ2-1
v_call: TRBV27
cdr3_aa: CASSFFRRETSYNEQFF

j_call: TRBJ2-2
v_call: TRBV5-1
cdr3_aa: CASSSILAPGELFF

j_call: TRBJ2-3
v_call: TRBV7-2
cdr3_aa: CASSLGSNTDTQYF

j_call: TRBJ2-1
v_call: TRBV5-6
cdr3_aa: CASSTASGRASEQFF

j_call: TRBJ1-6
v_call: TRBV28
cdr3_aa: CASSPGQLRMNSPLHF

j_call: TRBJ1-5
v_call: TRBV4-2
cdr3_aa: CASSQGTGGRQPQHF

j_call: TRBJ2-2
v_call: TRBV30
cdr3_aa: CASSTRGHNTGELFF

j_call: TRBJ1-2
v_call: TRBV12-3/TRBV12-4
cdr3_aa: CASGRELYGYTF

j_call: TRBJ2-7
v_call: TRBV28
cdr3_aa: CASSSPPSAISSYEQYF

j_call: TRBJ2-1
v_call: TRBV15
cdr3_aa: CATSRAGGGFDEQFF

j_call: TRBJ2-1
v_call: TRBV11-3
cdr3_aa: CASSAGTADNEQFF

j_call: TRBJ1-5
v_call: TRBV9
cdr3_aa: CASSQGGVGQPQHF

j_call: TRBJ2-1
v_call: TRBV6-2/TRBV6-3
cdr3_aa: CASSRTYNEQFF

j_call: TRBJ2-7
v_call: TRBV5-5
cdr3_aa: CASAWSMGVNYEQYF

j_call: TRBJ2-5
v_call: TRBV28
cdr3_aa: CASGTLAGTQYF

j_call: TRBJ1-5
v_call: TRBV15
cdr3_aa: CATSPGNQPQHF

j_call: TRBJ2-1
v_call: TRBV4-3
cdr3_aa: CASSPYQGGDGNEQFF

j_call: TRBJ2-1
v_call: TRBV6-1
cdr3_aa: CASSRGAGGSYNEQFF

j_call: TRBJ2-7
v_call: TRBV4-2
cdr3_aa: CASSEETSYEQYF

j_call: TRBJ2-5
v_call: TRBV7-8
cdr3_aa: CASSLEGLAAGKTQYF

j_call: TRBJ2-1
v_call: TRBV5-1
cdr3_aa: CASSLRQAARLEQFF